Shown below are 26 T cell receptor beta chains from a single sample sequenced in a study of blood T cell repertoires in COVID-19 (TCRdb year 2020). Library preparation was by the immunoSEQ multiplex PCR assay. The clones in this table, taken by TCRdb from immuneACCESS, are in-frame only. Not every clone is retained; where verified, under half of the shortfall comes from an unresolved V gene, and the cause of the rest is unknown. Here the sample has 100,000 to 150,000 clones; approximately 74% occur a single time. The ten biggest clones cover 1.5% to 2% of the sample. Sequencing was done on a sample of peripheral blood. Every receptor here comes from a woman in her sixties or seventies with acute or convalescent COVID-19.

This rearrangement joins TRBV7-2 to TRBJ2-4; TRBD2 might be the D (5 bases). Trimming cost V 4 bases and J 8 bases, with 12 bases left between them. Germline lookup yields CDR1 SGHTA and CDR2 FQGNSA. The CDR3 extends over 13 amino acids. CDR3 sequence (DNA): TGTGCCAGCAGCTATAGAGAGGGAGACATTCAGTACTTC. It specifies CASSYREGDIQYF. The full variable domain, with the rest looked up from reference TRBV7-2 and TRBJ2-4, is GAGVSQSPSNKVTEKGKDVELRCDPISGHTALYWYRQSLGQGLEFLIYFQGNSAPDKSGLPSDRFSAERTGGSVSTLTIQRTQQEDSAVYLCASSYREGDIQYFGAGTRLSVL.

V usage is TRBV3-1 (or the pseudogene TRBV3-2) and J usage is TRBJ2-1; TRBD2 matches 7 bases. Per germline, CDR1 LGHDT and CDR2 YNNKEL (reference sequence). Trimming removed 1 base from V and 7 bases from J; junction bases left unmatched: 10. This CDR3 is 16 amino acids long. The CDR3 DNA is TGTGCCAGCAGCCAAGCCCTGGGACTAAGTCAAAATGAGCAGTTCTTC. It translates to CASSQALGLSQNEQFF.

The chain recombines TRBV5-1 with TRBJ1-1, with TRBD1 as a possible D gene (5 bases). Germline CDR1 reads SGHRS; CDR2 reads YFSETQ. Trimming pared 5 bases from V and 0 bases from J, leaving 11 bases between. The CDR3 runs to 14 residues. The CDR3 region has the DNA TGCGCCAGCAGGAGTGGGGGGATGAACACTGAAGCTTTCTTT. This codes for CASRSGGMNTEAFF.

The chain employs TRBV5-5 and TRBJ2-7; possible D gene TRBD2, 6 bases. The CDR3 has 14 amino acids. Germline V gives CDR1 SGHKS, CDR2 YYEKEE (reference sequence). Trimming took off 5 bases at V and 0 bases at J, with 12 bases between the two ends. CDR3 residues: CASSWGLNSYEQYF. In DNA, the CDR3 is TGTGCCAGCAGTTGGGGACTCAACTCCTACGAGCAGTACTTC.

For the CDR3, the DNA is TGTGCCAGCAGTTTGCGCGGAAACACCATATATTTT. Its translation is CASSLRGNTIYF. The chain couples TRBV28 to TRBJ1-3; D is unresolved. CDR3 length: 12 amino acids. V dropped 3 bases and J dropped 4 bases, with 4 bases sitting between them. Germline CDR1 and CDR2: MDHEN and SYDVKM. Complete variable domain (other parts from reference TRBV28 and TRBJ1-3): DVKVTQSSRYLVKRTGEKVFLECVQDMDHENMFWYRQDPGLGLRLIYFSYDVKMKEKGDIPEGYSVSREKKERFSLILESASTNQTSMYLCASSLRGNTIYFGEGSWLTVV.

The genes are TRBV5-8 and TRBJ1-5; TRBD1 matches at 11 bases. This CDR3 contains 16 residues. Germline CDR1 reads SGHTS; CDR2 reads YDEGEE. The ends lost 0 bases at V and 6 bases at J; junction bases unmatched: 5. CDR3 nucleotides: TGTGCCAGCAGCTTGGCCGGGACAGGGGGTAGTCAGCCCCAGCATTTT. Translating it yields CASSLAGTGGSQPQHF. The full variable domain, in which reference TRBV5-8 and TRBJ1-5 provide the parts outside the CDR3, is EAGVTQSPTHLIKTRGQQATLRCSPISGHTSVYWYQQALGLGLQFLLWYDEGEERNRGNFPPRFSGRQFPNYSSELNVNALELEDSALYLCASSLAGTGGSQPQHFGDGTRLSIL.

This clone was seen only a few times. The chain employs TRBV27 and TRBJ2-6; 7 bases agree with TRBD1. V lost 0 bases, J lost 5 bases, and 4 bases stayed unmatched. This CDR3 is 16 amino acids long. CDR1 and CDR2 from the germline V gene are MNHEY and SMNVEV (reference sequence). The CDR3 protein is CASSLSQGLRANVLTF. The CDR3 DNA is TGTGCCAGCAGTTTATCACAGGGGCTCAGGGCCAACGTCCTGACTTTC.

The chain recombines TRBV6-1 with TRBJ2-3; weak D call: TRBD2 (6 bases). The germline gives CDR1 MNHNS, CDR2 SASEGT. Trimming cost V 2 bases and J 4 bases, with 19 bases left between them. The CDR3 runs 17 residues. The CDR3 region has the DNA TGTGCCAGCAGTGAACTCCGCGGAGGGGTTTCTTCAGATACGCAGTATTTT. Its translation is CASSELRGGVSSDTQYF.

In DNA, the CDR3 is TGTGCCAGCAGTTCCCCCCGTGGCTACACCTTC. This translates into CASSSPRGYTF. The chain combines TRBV28 with TRBJ1-2, with D unresolved. The CDR3 totals 11 residues. Germline V gene lookup returns CDR1 MDHEN and CDR2 SYDVKM. Trimming took off 4 bases at V and 7 bases at J, with 7 bases between the two ends.

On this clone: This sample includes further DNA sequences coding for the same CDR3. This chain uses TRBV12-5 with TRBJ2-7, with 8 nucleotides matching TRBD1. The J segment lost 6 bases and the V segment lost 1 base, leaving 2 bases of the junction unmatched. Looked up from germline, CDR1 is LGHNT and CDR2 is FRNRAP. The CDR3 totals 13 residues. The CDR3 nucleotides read TGTGCTAGTGGTTTGGCCGGACAGGGCGAGCAGTACTTC. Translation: CASGLAGQGEQYF.

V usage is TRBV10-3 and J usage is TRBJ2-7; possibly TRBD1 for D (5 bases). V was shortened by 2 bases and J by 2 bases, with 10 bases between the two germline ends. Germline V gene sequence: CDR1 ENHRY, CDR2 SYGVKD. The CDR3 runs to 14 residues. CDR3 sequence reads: CAISEGQGPYEQYF. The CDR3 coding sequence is TGTGCCATCAGTGAGGGCCAGGGTCCCTACGAGCAGTACTTC.

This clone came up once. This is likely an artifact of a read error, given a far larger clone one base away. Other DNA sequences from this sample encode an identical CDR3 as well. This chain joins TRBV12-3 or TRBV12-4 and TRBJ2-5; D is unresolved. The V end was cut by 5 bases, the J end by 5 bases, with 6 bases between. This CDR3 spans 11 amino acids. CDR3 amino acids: CASSPGETQYF. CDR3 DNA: TGTGCCAGCAGTCCCGGGGAGACCCAGTACTTC.

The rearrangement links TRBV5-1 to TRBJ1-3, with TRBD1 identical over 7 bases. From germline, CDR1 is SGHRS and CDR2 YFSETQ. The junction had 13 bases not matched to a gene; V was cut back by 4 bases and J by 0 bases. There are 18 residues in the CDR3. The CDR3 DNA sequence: TGCGCCAGCAGCAGAACCTTCCGGGACAGTAACTCTGGAAACACCATATATTTT. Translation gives CASSRTFRDSNSGNTIYF.

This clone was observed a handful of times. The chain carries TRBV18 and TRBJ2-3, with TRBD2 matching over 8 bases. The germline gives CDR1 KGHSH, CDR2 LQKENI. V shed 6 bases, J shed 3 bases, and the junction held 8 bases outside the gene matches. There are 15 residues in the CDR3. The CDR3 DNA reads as TGTGCCAGCTCGCCAAGCGGGAGCGGGACAGATACGCAGTATTTT. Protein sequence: CASSPSGSGTDTQYF.

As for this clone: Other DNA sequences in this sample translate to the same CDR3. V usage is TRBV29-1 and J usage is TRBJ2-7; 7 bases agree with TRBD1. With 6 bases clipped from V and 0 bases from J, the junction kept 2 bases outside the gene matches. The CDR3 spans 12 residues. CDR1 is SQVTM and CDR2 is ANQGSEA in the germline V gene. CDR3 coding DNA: TGCAGCGTGACAGGGAACTCCTACGAGCAGTACTTC. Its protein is CSVTGNSYEQYF.

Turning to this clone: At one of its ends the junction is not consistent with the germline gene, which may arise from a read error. The CDR3 is CASSSDNSPLHF. The DNA for the CDR3 is TGTGCCAGCAGCTCCGATAATTCACCCCTCCACTTT. The chain links TRBV7-9 to TRBJ1-6; D unclear. The germline V gene has CDR1 SEHNR and CDR2 FQNEAQ (reference sequence). The CDR3 covers 12 residues.

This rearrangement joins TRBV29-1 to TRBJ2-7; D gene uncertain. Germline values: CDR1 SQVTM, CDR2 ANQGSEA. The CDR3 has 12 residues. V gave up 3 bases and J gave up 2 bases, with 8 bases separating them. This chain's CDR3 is CSVEVGAYEQYF. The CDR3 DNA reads TGCAGCGTTGAGGTGGGCGCCTACGAGCAGTACTTC.

The CDR3 loop is CASSLIAGGPETQYF. The DNA of the CDR3 is TGTGCCAGCAGTTTAATAGCGGGGGGCCCGGAGACCCAGTACTTC. The gene calls are TRBV28 and TRBJ2-5; 10 bases are a match to TRBD2. Germline-derived CDR1 and CDR2 are MDHEN and SYDVKM. This CDR3 has 15 residues. V was pared by 2 bases and J by 5 bases, with 5 bases of the junction left unmatched.

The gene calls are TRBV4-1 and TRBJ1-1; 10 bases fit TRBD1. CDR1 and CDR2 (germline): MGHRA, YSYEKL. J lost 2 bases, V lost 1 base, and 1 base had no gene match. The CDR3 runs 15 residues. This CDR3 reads CASSQGQGANTEAFF. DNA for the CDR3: TGCGCCAGCAGCCAAGGACAGGGGGCAAACACTGAAGCTTTCTTT.

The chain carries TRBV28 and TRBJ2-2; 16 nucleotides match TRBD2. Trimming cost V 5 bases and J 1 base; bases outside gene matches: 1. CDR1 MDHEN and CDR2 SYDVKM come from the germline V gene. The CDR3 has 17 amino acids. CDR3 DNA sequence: TGTGCCAGCAGTGGGACTAGCGGGAGGGTGAACACCGGGGAGCTGTTTTTT. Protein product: CASSGTSGRVNTGELFF.

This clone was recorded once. The CDR3 loop reads CAAGNSYNEQFF. The CDR3 bases are TGTGCGGCGGGAAACTCCTACAATGAGCAGTTCTTC. V usage is TRBV7-9 and J usage is TRBJ2-1, with D tentatively TRBD2 (6 bases). Germline V gene sequence: CDR1 SEHNR, CDR2 FQNEAQ (reference sequence). This CDR3 region has 12 residues.

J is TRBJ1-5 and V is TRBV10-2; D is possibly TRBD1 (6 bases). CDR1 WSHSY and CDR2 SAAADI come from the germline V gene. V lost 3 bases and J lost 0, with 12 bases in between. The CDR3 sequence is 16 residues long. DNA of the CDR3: TGCGCCAGCAGTGACCCGGGACAAGCTAGCAATCAGCCCCAGCATTTT. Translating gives CASSDPGQASNQPQHF.

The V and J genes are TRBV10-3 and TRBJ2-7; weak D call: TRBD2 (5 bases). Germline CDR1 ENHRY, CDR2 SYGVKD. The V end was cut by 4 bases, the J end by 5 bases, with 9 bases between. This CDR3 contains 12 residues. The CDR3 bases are TGTGCCATCAGTGTTAACGGGGACGAGCAGTACTTC. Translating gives CAISVNGDEQYF.

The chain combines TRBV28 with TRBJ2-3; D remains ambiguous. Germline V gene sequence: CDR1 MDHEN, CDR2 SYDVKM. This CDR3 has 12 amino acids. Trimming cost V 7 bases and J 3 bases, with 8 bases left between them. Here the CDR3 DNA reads TGTGCCAGCAAAGGAGAAACAGATACGCAGTATTTT. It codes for CASKGETDTQYF.

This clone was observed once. CDR3 coding DNA: TGTGCCAGTAGCTCACCCGGGACAGGGGGATGGAATCAGCCCCAGCATTTT. This sequence encodes CASSSPGTGGWNQPQHF. This rearrangement joins TRBV19 to TRBJ1-5, with 11 bases matching TRBD1. V lost 6 bases and J lost 4; bases outside the gene matches: 11. Germline V lookup: CDR1 LNHDA, CDR2 SQIVND (reference sequence). This CDR3 region has 17 residues. The variable domain in full, completed from reference TRBV19 and TRBJ1-5, reads DGGITQSPKYLFRKEGQNVTLSCEQNLNHDAMYWYRQDPGQGLRLIYYSQIVNDFQKGDIAEGYSVSREKKESFPLTVTSAQKNPTAFYLCASSSPGTGGWNQPQHFGDGTRLSIL.

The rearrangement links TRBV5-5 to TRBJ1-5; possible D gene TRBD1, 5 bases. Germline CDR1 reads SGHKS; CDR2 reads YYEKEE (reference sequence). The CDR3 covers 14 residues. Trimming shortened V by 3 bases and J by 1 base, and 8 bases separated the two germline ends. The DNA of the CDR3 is TGTGCCAGCAGCTCCCGGGGGAGCAATCAGCCCCAGCATTTT. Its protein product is CASSSRGSNQPQHF.